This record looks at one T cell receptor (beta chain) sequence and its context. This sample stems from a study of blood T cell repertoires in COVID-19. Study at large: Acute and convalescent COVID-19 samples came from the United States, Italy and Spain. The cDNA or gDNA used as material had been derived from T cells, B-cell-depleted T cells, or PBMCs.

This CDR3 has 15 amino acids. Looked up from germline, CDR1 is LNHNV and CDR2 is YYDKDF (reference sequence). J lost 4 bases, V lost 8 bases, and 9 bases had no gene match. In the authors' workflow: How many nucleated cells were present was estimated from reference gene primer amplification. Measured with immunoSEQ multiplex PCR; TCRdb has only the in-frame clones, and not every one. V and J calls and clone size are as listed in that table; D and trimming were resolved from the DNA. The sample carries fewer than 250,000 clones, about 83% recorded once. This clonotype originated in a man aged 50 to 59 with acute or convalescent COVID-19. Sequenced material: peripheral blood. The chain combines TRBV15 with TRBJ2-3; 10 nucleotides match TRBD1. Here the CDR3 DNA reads TGTGCCACCGCTAGACAGGGGGCGACCTCAGATACGCAGTATTTT. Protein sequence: CATARQGATSDTQYF.